The clone carrying this T cell receptor beta chain has a handful of counts. Antigen unknown. The entry originates in a study of blood T cells in healthy people across ages. Trimming removed 4 bases at V and 4 bases at J, with 14 bases between. Germline V CDR1 and CDR2: SGHRS, YFSETQ. The CDR3 is made up of 14 amino acids. Total RNA extracted from each sample amounted to at least 5 micrograms. Through a sample-barcoded 5' primer and a J-beta primer mix, a second PCR was run for roughly 6 to 12 cycles. TCRdb recomputed calls from the 5' RACE reads with MiXCR, one row per CDR3 protein. The sample includes about 1.6 million distinct CDR3 sequences, about 31% seen only once; the top ten take about 10%. General study results and limits: Long-lived donors exceeded aged donors in naive CD4+ cells and diversity. The study found TCR beta diversity correlated strongly with naive T cell percentage.

The material sequenced was blood. This clonotype originated in a woman aged 25 to 39 in good health. This chain uses TRBV5-1 with TRBJ2-5; no firm D call. The CDR3 is CASSPLGLRETQYF. CDR3 DNA sequence: TGCGCCAGCAGCCCGCTAGGGCTTCGAGAGACCCAGTACTTC.